This T cell receptor (beta chain) was profiled in a study of CD8+CD57+ T cells in acquired aplastic anemia. Notes on this clonotype: The target antigen is unknown.

Study conclusions and caveats: Found in both controls and patients were approximately 30 CD8+ CDR3 sequences. Patients and controls were not found to differ significantly in CD8+ Simpson's diversity.

Sequenced patients had shown CD8+CD57+ cell expansion by flow cytometry. TCR beta VDJ combinations and CDR3 sequences were profiled from genomic DNA. TCRdb independently ran MiXCR on the reads; one entry per CDR3 protein. The table shows around 130,000 distinct CDR3 sequences, with 45% to 60% occurring only once. Between the trimmed V and J ends, which lost 3 bases and 10 bases, there was a span of 14 bases. The germline V gene has CDR1 KGHDR and CDR2 SFDVKD. The CDR3 contains 13 residues. The sequence was collected from a human donor with aplastic anemia. The V gene is TRBV24-1, the J gene TRBJ1-1, with D tentatively TRBD1 (6 bases). The sequenced sample was sorted CD4+, CD8+, or CD8+CD57+ T cells (not recorded which) from PBMCs. The DNA for the CDR3 is TGTGCCACCAGTGATAGAATTGGGACACGAGCTTTCTTT. This gives the protein CATSDRIGTRAFF.